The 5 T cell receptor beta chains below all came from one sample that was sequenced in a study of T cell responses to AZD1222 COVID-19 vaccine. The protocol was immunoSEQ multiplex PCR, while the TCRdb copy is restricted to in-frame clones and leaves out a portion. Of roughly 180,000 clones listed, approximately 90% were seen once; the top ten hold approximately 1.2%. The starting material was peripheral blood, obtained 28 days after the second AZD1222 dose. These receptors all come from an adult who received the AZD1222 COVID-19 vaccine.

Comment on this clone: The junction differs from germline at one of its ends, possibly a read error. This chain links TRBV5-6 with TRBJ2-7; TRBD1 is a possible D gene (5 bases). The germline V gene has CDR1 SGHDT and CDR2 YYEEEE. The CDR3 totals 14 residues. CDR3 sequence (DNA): TGTGCCGGCAGCTCTCTAGGGGTTACCTACGAGCAGTACTTC. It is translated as CAGSSLGVTYEQYF.

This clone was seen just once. This CDR3 is CASSSMRTSDQETQYF. In DNA form, the CDR3 reads TGTGCCAGCAGCTCAATGCGGACATCCGACCAAGAGACCCAGTACTTC. This chain connects TRBV7-9 to TRBJ2-5; TRBD1 might be the D (5 bases). Trimming shortened V by 4 bases and J by 0 bases, and 15 bases separated the two germline ends. Germline CDR1 reads SEHNR; CDR2 reads FQNEAQ (reference sequence). CDR3 length: 16 amino acids. The full variable domain, rest sourced from reference TRBV7-9 and TRBJ2-5, is DTGVSQNPRHKITKRGQNVTFRCDPISEHNRLYWYRQTLGQGPEFLTYFQNEAQLEKSRLLSDRFSAERPKGSFSTLEIQRTEQGDSAMYLCASSSMRTSDQETQYFGPGTRLLVL.

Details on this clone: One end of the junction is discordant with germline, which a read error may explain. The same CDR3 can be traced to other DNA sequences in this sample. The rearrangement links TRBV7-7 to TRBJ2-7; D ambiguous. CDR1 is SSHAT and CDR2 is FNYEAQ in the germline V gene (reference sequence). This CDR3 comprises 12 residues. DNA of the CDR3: TGTGCTAGCAGCCTAGAGTGGGACGAGCAGTACTTC. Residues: CASSLEWDEQYF.

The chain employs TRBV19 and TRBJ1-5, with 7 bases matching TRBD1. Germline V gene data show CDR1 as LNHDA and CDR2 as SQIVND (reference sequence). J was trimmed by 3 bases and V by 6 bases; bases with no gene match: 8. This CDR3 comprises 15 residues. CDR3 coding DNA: TGTGCCAGTAGGACCGGACAGGCACCCAATCAGCCCCAGCATTTT. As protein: CASRTGQAPNQPQHF. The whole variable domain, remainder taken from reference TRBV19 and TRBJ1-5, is DGGITQSPKYLFRKEGQNVTLSCEQNLNHDAMYWYRQDPGQGLRLIYYSQIVNDFQKGDIAEGYSVSREKKESFPLTVTSAQKNPTAFYLCASRTGQAPNQPQHFGDGTRLSIL.

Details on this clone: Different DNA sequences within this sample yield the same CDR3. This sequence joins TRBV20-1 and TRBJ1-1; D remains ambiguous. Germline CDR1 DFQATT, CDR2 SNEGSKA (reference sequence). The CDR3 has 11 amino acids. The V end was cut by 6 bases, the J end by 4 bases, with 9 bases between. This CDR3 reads CSATGGTEAFF. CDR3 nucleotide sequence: TGCAGTGCCACTGGAGGCACTGAAGCTTTCTTT.